This T cell receptor beta chain derives from a study of shared clonotypes between healthy human individuals (dated by TCRdb to 2020 to 2021). Concerning the study at large: The cohort comprised a couple of women and a few men aged 18 to 49 years. For each donor, CD4 naive and CD4 memory were each run on three plates, CD8 naive on two plates, and CD8 memory on one plate. Blood TCR repertoires of roughly 5 healthy adults were deeply sequenced to estimate repertoire size and the extent of clonotype sharing between individuals. To increase sequencing depth and limit assay-specific biases, TCR repertoire library preparation and sequencing were carried out by different laboratories using diverse techniques. Leukapheresis yielded between about 0.85 and 10 billion PBMCs per donor.

The paper's findings and limits, for the study overall: Compared with non-shared clonotypes, the clonotypes found in all four sorted-subset donors had higher generation probabilities. Pairwise subsampling indicated that sequencing depth was expected to affect the degree of clonotype sharing among donors. Sampling was limited to blood, and TCR repertoires in tissue likely differ from TCR repertoires in blood. Even with the large sequencing depth, rarefaction of the sorted-subset datasets indicated that sequencing was incomplete. Sharing across a few donors was observed for about 5% of naive CD4, 3.5% of naive CD8, 2% to 2.5% of memory CD4, and roughly 0.4% of memory CD8 clonotypes. The genetic and exposure-history diversity represented was limited by the small number of donors. Larger estimated clonotype richness was generally found for naive subsets than for memory subsets.

TCR CDR3 regions were amplified from genomic DNA by multiplex PCR using the deep immunoSEQ assay. For each cell subset, the extracted genomic DNA was distributed evenly across all wells of several immunoSEQ 96-well plates, and each plate served as one replicate. For sorted subsets, each replicate PCR was loaded with about 200 ng genomic DNA, equivalent to 30,000 to 35,000 T cell genomes. The purified libraries were quantified using a Qubit 3.0 fluorometer, sized with a Bioanalyzer 2100, and then quantified again using the KAPA Library Quantification kit. A separate single-read 150-cycle Illumina NextSeq 550 flow cell was used to sequence each immunoSEQ 96-well plate. Per the authors' processing: Because the immunoSEQ output held only junctional sequences and lacked quality scores, the filtering could not match the filtering applied to full-length reads. To assign V/J genes and CDR3, sequences were annotated using PyIR, a Python wrapper for IgBLAST v1.9, with IMGT germline references. Reads were filtered out if the reads had weak V/J assignments (E-value above 1e-6), no CDR3, stop codons, out-of-frame junctions, or ambiguous translated residues. A V3J clonotype was defined by an identical inferred V gene, J gene, and CDR3 amino acid sequence. To compute the percentage overlap between repertoires, the number of shared unique clonotypes was divided by the size of the smaller repertoire. Richness of each repertoire was evaluated using RTK rarefaction, the Chao1 estimator, and Recon v2.1 estimates of unobserved clonotypes. OLGA was used to compute generation probabilities for all TCRbeta clonotypes that the gDNA method yielded from a few donors. TCRdb provides this immuneACCESS table in a form limited to in-frame rearrangements. Some clones are lacking; in checked studies, under half of them reflect an unresolved V gene, and why the rest are absent is not known. That table furnishes V, J and clone size, whereas the DNA furnished D and trimming. Within this sample are approximately 350,000 clones, with 90% to 97% of them counted one time only. In total, the top ten clones hold around 0.3% of the sample.

The CDR3 covers 16 residues, taking in both the cysteine and the phenylalanine. Only the CDR3 region is kept as DNA, spanning 48 bases read in frame from base 1. The CDR1 and CDR2 encoded by the germline V gene are SGDLS and YYNGEE. Trimming costs V 3 bases and J 1 base, and their ends lie 16 bases apart. The donors were healthy, HIV-negative adults who had no recently reported acute infections or vaccinations. Every donor was a Caucasian adult living in Nashville, Tennessee, USA. The CD8 memory samples were a combination of magnetically selected CD45RO+ cells and CCR7-negative CD45RA+ effector memory (TemRA) cells. After blood collection by leukapheresis, PBMCs were isolated using Ficoll-Histopaque density gradient centrifugation and then cryopreserved in the vapor phase of liquid nitrogen. Analytical flow cytometry was used to check the purity and quantity of every magnetically sorted T cell population. Genomic DNA was isolated from each sorted fraction and quantified by UV absorbance on a Nanodrop 2000c.

Concerning this clone itself: Its target antigen remains unknown. No base quality information exists; no much larger clone differs at one position.

The sequence derives from a man in his thirties or forties in good health. This sequence uses TRBV9 and TRBJ1-2; matching of 5 bases hints at TRBD1 as the D gene. Sequencing input: memory CD8+ T cells sorted from blood. The cell subset or site label, as the study defines it: CD45RO+ cells pooled with CCR7-negative TemRA cells. The nucleotide sequence reads TGTGCCAGCAGCGCGGCTACAGGTCCACTTAACTATGGCTACACCTTC. Protein translation: CASSAATGPLNYGYTF.